Below, 19 T cell receptor beta chains from the same sample are listed, as sequenced in a study of cytotoxic CD8 clonotypes in ibrutinib-treated CLL. Data came from immunoSEQ multiplex PCR; TCRdb stores just in-frame clones and leaves some out. The sample consists of some 350,000 clones, 60% to 80% of them appearing once. The sample was PBMCs, taken after 36 months of ibrutinib treatment. These receptors came from a human donor with chronic lymphocytic leukemia.

V and J are TRBV5-6 and TRBJ1-2, with D possibly matching TRBD1 (5 bases). Germline V gives CDR1 SGHDT, CDR2 YYEEEE. The ends were cut back, 2 bases at V and 4 bases at J, with 18 bases in the middle. This CDR3 region has 16 residues. For the CDR3, the DNA is TGTGCCAGCAGCTTTTCCCCAGGTCGGGGGTTCTATGGCTACACCTTC. Protein sequence: CASSFSPGRGFYGYTF.

The V call is TRBV4-3, the J call TRBJ1-1; D might be TRBD1 (5 bases). V lost 0 bases and J lost 4, with 9 bases in between. CDR1 LGHNA and CDR2 YSLEER come from the germline V gene. This CDR3 region has 14 residues. The CDR3 protein is CASSQDGGGTEAFF. Written as DNA, the CDR3 is TGCGCCAGCAGCCAAGACGGCGGGGGCACTGAAGCTTTCTTT.

This clone was detected a few times. The CDR3, as DNA: TGTGCCAGCAGCTCTACGGGCCTCAGCAAGCGAATCCACCAAAATCAGCCCCAGCATTTT. Its protein is CASSSTGLSKRIHQNQPQHF. The genes are TRBV28 and TRBJ1-5; D is unresolved. V was pared by 6 bases and J by 4 bases, with 31 bases between. The CDR3 contains 20 residues. The germline V gene encodes CDR1 MDHEN and CDR2 SYDVKM.

The V gene is TRBV29-1, the J gene TRBJ2-7; 7 bases map to TRBD1. Germline CDR1 is SQVTM and CDR2 is ANQGSEA. The CDR3 runs to 14 residues. With V trimmed by 2 bases and J by 4 bases, 8 bases remained unmatched. CDR3 sequence (DNA): TGCAGCGTTGAACTCCCGGGACAGCTATACGAGCAGTACTTC. Translated: CSVELPGQLYEQYF.

This sequence joins TRBV5-4 and TRBJ2-3; 8 positions match TRBD2. The V and J ends lost 0 bases and 4 bases, in that order; junction bases with no gene match: 7. The length of the CDR3 is 16 residues. Per the germline V gene, CDR1 is SGHNT and CDR2 is YYREEE (reference sequence). The CDR3 nucleotides read TGTGCCAGCAGCTTGGAACGGGGGGGCATCGCAGATACGCAGTATTTT. This gives the protein CASSLERGGIADTQYF.

V usage is TRBV9 and J usage is TRBJ1-2; unclear D gene. Per the germline V gene, CDR1 is SGDLS and CDR2 is YYNGEE. The CDR3 sequence is 12 residues long. V lost 9 bases and J lost 6, with 15 bases in between. The DNA for the CDR3 is TGTGCCACCAAGTCTCGGATCCATGGCTACACCTTC. Residues: CATKSRIHGYTF.

The V and J genes are TRBV15 and TRBJ1-4, with D unresolved. This CDR3 contains 18 residues. Germline CDR1 is LNHNV and CDR2 is YYDKDF (reference sequence). V was pared by 0 bases and J by 5 bases, with 19 bases between. Here the CDR3 DNA reads TGTGCCACCAGCAGAGATAGGGTGCTGACGCAAGAAAATGAAAAACTGTTTTTT. As protein: CATSRDRVLTQENEKLFF.

This chain connects TRBV18 to TRBJ1-2, with 7 positions matching TRBD1. Losses at the gene ends were 6 bases for V and 5 bases for J; bases not matched to a gene: 9. Germline CDR1 and CDR2: KGHSH and LQKENI. The CDR3 contains 14 residues. This chain's CDR3 is CASSPTTGEYGYTF. The CDR3, as DNA: TGTGCCAGCTCGCCTACTACAGGGGAATATGGCTACACCTTC.

V and J are TRBV6-5 and TRBJ2-4; 7 positions agree with TRBD1. CDR3 length: 15 residues. Germline CDR1 and CDR2: MNHEY and SVGAGI. Trimming at V came to 6 bases and at J to 2 bases, leaving 7 bases not matched to a gene. The CDR3 loop is CASSQQGMTKNIQYF. DNA for the CDR3: TGTGCCAGCAGCCAACAGGGGATGACCAAAAACATTCAGTACTTC.

The chain couples TRBV10-2 to TRBJ2-5, with D unresolved. The germline CDR1 and CDR2 sequences are WSHSY and SAAADI. The length of the CDR3 is 13 residues. V lost 4 bases and J lost 3, with 9 bases in between. CDR3 sequence (DNA): TGCGCCAGCAGTGTTTGGTCTAAAGAGACCCAGTACTTC. This gives the protein CASSVWSKETQYF.

V usage is TRBV5-1 and J usage is TRBJ1-2, with no clear D. Germline V lookup: CDR1 SGHRS, CDR2 YFSETQ. Trimming pared 4 bases from V and 2 bases from J, leaving 9 bases between. The CDR3 runs to 13 residues. The chain's CDR3 is CASSPTKNYGYTF. The CDR3 bases are TGCGCCAGCAGCCCAACAAAGAACTATGGCTACACCTTC.

The chain has TRBV14 and TRBJ2-7, with 10 nucleotides matching TRBD2. The CDR3 has 16 amino acids. J lost 4 bases, V lost 0 bases, and 6 bases had no gene match. The germline CDR1 and CDR2 sequences are SGHDN and FVKESK. The CDR3 DNA follows: TGTGCCAGCAGCCAAGAATCTAGCGGGAGACCTTACGAGCAGTACTTC. It encodes CASSQESSGRPYEQYF.

The V and J genes are TRBV10-3 and TRBJ2-3; D unresolved. Germline-derived CDR1 and CDR2 are ENHRY and SYGVKD. The CDR3 runs 11 residues. The V end lost 3 bases, the J end lost 7 bases, and 5 bases lay between the germline ends. CDR3 nucleotides: TGTGCCATCAGTGAAGGGAATACGCAGTATTTT. It codes for CAISEGNTQYF.

This clone has more than one count but fewer than ten. The chain joins TRBV9 to TRBJ2-2; D uncertain. Germline loops: CDR1 SGDLS, CDR2 YYNGEE. CDR3 length: 15 amino acids. Trimming took 3 bases from V and 4 from J, leaving 13 bases between them. The CDR3 nucleotides are TGTGCCAGCAGCGCCGCAATCTTGGGCACCGGGGAGCTGTTTTTT. It is translated as CASSAAILGTGELFF.

This clone has ten or more counts. The V and J genes are TRBV9 and TRBJ2-1; D tentatively reads TRBD1 or TRBD2 (5 bases each). V was cut by 0 bases and J by 0 bases, with 10 bases left in between. Germline assignment: CDR1 SGDLS and CDR2 YYNGEE. The CDR3 loop spans 16 amino acids. This CDR3 is CASSVEPGSSYNEQFF. DNA for the CDR3: TGTGCCAGCAGCGTAGAACCAGGGAGCTCCTACAATGAGCAGTTCTTC.

With respect to this clone: An end of the junction differs from the germline gene, which may be a read error. The chain is built from TRBV18 and TRBJ2-7, with 8 bases that match TRBD1. The CDR3 loop spans 12 amino acids. CDR1 is KGHSH and CDR2 is LQKENI in the germline V gene. CDR3 in DNA: TGTGCCAGCTCGTATGAGGACAGGGTGCTTGTGTTC. Translating gives CASSYEDRVLVF.

This clone showed up just once. The V and J genes are TRBV5-4 and TRBJ2-1; D is unresolved. CDR1 is SGHNT, CDR2 YYREEE, per germline (reference sequence). The V end lost 2 bases, the J end lost 4 bases, and 10 bases lay between the germline ends. This CDR3 comprises 14 residues. Here the CDR3 DNA reads TGTGCCAGCAGCTTTTCGCAGATTTACAATGAGCAGTTCTTC. It specifies CASSFSQIYNEQFF.

This rearrangement joins TRBV29-1 to TRBJ2-7; D is possibly TRBD1 (6 bases). The length of the CDR3 is 13 residues. The germline V gene encodes CDR1 SQVTM and CDR2 ANQGSEA. Trimming took 4 bases from V and 0 from J, leaving 10 bases between them. Here the CDR3 reads CSVGDILSYEQYF. CDR3 DNA sequence: TGCAGCGTTGGGGACATACTCTCCTACGAGCAGTACTTC.

The chain carries TRBV27 and TRBJ1-2; D possibly corresponds to TRBD1 (5 bases). Germline V gives CDR1 MNHEY, CDR2 SMNVEV (reference sequence). CDR3 length equals 14 residues. V was trimmed by 6 bases and J by 7 bases, leaving 18 bases between them. CDR3 nucleotide sequence: TGTGCCAGCAGACCCCTTATAGGGGTAGGTGGCTACACCTTC. Protein: CASRPLIGVGGYTF.